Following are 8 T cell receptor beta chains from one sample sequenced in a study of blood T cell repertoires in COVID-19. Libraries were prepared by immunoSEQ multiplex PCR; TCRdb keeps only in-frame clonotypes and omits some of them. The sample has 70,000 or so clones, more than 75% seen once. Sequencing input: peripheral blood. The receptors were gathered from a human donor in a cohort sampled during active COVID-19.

The CDR3 protein is CSVDLRSSDTQYF. CDR3 nucleotides: TGCAGCGTGGACTTGCGGAGCTCAGATACGCAGTATTTT. The chain employs TRBV29-1 and TRBJ2-3, with D maybe TRBD2 (5 bases). Trimming took off 6 bases at V and 4 bases at J, with 14 bases between the two ends. The CDR3 spans 13 residues. The germline V gene encodes CDR1 SQVTM and CDR2 ANQGSEA.

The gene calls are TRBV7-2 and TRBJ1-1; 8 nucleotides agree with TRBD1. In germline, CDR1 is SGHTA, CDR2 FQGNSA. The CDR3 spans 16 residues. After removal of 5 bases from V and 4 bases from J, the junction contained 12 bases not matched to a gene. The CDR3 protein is CASSRNPTGVGTEAFF. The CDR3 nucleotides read TGTGCCAGCAGCAGAAATCCGACAGGGGTGGGCACTGAAGCTTTCTTT.

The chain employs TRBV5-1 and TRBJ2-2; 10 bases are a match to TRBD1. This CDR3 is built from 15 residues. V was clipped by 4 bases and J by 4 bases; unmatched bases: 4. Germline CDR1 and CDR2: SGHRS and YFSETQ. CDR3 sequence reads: CASSEGTGVTGELFF. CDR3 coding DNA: TGCGCCAGCAGCGAAGGGACAGGGGTCACCGGGGAGCTGTTTTTT.

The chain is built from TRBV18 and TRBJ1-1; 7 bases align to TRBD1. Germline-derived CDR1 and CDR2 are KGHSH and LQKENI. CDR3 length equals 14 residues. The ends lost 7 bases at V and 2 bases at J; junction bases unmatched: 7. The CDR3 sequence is CASLPRDSNTEAFF. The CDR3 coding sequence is TGTGCCAGCTTACCCCGGGACAGCAACACTGAAGCTTTCTTT.

The CDR3 nucleotides are TGTGCCAGCAGCCGGCTACAGGGGTGGGCAACTGAAGCTTTCTTT. Translating it yields CASSRLQGWATEAFF. The gene calls are TRBV6-5 and TRBJ1-1, with TRBD1 identical over 7 bases. V gave up 6 bases and J gave up 5 bases; unmatched junction bases: 12. The CDR3 sequence is 15 residues long. The germline gives CDR1 MNHEY, CDR2 SVGAGI.

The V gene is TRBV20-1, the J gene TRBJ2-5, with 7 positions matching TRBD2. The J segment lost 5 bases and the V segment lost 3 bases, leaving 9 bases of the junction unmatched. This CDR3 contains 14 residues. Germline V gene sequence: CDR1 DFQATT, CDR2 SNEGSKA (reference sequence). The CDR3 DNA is TGCAGTGCTAGTGGGTCTAACGGGGGGGAGACCCAGTACTTC. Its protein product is CSASGSNGGETQYF.

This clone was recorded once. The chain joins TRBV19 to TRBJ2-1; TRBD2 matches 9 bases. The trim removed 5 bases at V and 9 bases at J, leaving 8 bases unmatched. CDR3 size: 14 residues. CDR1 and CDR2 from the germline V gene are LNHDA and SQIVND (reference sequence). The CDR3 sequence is CASSSVAGEAEQFF. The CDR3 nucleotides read TGTGCCAGTAGTTCTGTAGCGGGAGAAGCTGAGCAGTTCTTC.

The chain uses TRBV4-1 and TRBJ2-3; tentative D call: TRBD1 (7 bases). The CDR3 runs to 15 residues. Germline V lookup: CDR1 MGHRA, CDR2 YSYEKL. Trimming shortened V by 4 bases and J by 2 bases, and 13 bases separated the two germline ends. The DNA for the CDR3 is TGCGCCAGCAGCCCGCAGGGGGGTGTCACAGATACGCAGTATTTT. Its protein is CASSPQGGVTDTQYF.